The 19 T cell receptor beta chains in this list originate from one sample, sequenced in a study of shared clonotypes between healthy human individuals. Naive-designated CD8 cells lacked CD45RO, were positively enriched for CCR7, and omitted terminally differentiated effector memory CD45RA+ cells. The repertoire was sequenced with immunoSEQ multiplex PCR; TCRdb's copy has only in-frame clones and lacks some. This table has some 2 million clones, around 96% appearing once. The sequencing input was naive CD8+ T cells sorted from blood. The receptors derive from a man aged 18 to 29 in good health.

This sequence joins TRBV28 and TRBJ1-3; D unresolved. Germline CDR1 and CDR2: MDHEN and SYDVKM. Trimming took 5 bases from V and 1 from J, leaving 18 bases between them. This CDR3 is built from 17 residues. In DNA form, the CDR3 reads TGTGCCAGCAGTCCTTTAGGGATTACCTCTTCTGGAAACACCATATATTTT. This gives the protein CASSPLGITSSGNTIYF. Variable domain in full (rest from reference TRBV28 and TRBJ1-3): DVKVTQSSRYLVKRTGEKVFLECVQDMDHENMFWYRQDPGLGLRLIYFSYDVKMKEKGDIPEGYSVSREKKERFSLILESASTNQTSMYLCASSPLGITSSGNTIYFGEGSWLTVV.

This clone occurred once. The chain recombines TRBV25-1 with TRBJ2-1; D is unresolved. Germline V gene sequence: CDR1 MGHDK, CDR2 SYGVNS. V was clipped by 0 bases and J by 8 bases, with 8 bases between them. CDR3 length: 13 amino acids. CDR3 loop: CASSEYLADEQFF. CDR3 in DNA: TGTGCCAGCAGTGAATATCTGGCAGATGAGCAGTTCTTC.

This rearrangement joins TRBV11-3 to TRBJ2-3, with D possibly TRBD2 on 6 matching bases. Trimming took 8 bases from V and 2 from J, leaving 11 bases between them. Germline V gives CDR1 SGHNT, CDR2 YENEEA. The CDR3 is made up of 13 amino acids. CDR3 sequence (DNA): TGTGCCAGCTCAGGGAGGAACACAGATACGCAGTATTTT. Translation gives CASSGRNTDTQYF.

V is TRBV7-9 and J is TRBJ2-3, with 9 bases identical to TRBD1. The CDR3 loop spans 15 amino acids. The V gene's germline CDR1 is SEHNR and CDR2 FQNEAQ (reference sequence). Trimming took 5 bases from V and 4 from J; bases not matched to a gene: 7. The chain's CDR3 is CASSHRDRDPDTQYF. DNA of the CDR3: TGTGCCAGCAGCCACCGGGACAGGGACCCAGATACGCAGTATTTT.

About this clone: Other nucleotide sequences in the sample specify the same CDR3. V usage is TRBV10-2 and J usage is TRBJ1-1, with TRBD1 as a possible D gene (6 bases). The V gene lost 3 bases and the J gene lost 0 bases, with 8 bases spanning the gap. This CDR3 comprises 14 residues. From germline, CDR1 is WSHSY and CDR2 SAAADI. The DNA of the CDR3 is TGCGCCAGCAGTGATGGGGGCCTGAACACTGAAGCTTTCTTT. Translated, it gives CASSDGGLNTEAFF.

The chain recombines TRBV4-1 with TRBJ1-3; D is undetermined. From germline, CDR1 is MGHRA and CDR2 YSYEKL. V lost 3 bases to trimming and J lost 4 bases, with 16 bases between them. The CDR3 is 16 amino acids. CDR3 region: CASSHYFGDSGNTIYF. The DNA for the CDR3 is TGCGCCAGCAGCCATTATTTCGGGGATTCAGGAAACACCATATATTTT.

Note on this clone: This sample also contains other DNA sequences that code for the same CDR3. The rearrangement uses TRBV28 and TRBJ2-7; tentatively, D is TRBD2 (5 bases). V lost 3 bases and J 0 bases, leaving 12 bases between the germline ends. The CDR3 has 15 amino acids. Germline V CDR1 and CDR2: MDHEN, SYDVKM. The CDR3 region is CASSLRGLASYEQYF. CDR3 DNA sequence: TGTGCCAGCAGTTTGCGAGGGTTGGCCTCCTACGAGCAGTACTTC.

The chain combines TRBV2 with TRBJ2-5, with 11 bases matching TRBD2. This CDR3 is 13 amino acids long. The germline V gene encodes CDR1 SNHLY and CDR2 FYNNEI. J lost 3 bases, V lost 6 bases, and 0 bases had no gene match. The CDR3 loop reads CASRGLAEETQYF. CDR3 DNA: TGTGCCAGCAGGGGACTAGCGGAAGAGACCCAGTACTTC.

DNA for the CDR3: TGTGCCAGCAGTTCCTTCGGAGGGCCTGGAGATACGCAGTATTTT. This gives the protein CASSSFGGPGDTQYF. The gene calls are TRBV27 and TRBJ2-3, with D possibly being TRBD2 (6 bases). Germline V lookup: CDR1 MNHEY, CDR2 SMNVEV (reference sequence). V shed 4 bases and J shed 5 bases, with 16 bases lying between them. The CDR3 has 15 residues.

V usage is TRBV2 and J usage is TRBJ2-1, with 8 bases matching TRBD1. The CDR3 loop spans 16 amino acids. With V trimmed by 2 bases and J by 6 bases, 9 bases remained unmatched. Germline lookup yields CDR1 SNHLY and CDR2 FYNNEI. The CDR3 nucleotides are TGTGCCAGCAGTGAACGAGCAGGGGGCGACGGCAATGAGCAGTTCTTC. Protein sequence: CASSERAGGDGNEQFF.

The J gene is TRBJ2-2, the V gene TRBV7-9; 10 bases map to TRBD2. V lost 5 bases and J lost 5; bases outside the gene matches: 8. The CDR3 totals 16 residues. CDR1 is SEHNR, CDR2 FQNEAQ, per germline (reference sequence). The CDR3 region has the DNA TGTGCCAGCAGCCCGCCCGGACTAGCGGAAACCGGGGAGCTGTTTTTT. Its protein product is CASSPPGLAETGELFF.

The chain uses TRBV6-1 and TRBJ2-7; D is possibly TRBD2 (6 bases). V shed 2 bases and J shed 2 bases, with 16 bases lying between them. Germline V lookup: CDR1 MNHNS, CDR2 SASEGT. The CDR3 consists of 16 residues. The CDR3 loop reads CASSEPLEGRTYEQYF. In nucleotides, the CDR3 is TGTGCCAGCAGTGAACCGCTGGAGGGGCGAACCTACGAGCAGTACTTC.

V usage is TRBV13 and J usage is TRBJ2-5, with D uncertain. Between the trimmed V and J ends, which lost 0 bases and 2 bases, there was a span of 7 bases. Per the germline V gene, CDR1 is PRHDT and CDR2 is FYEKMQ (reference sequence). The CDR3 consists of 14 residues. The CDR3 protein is CASSLGQVQETQYF. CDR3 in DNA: TGTGCCAGCAGCTTAGGGCAGGTACAAGAGACCCAGTACTTC.

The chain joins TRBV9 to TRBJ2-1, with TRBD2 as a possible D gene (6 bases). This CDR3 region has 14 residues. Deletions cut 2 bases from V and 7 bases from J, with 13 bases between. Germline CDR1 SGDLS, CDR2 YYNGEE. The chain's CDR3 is CASSVSAGGNEQFF. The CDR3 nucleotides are TGTGCCAGCAGCGTTTCAGCAGGAGGGAATGAGCAGTTCTTC.

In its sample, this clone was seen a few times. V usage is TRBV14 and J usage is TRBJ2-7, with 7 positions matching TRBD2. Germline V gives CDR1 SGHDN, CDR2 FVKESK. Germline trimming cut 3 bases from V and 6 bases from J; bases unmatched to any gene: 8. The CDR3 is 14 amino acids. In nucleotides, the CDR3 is TGTGCCAGCAGCCATCCTGGACTAGGAGGCGAGCAGTACTTC. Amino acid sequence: CASSHPGLGGEQYF.

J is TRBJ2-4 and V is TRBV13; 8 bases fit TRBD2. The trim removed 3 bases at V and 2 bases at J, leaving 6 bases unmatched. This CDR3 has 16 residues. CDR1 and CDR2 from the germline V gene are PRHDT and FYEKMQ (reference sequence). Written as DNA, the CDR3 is TGTGCCAGCAGCTTCGGACAGCGGGGGACCAAAAACATTCAGTACTTC. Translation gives CASSFGQRGTKNIQYF.

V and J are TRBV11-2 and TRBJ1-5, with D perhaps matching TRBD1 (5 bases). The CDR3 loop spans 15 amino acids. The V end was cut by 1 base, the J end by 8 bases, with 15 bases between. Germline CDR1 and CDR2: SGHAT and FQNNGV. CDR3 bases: TGTGCCAGCAGCTTAGTCTCAGGGTCAAGAGAGCCCCAGCATTTT. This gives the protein CASSLVSGSREPQHF.

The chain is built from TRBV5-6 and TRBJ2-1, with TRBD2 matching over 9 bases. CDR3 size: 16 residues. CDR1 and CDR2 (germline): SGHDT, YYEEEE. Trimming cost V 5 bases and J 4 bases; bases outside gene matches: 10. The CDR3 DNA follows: TGTGCCAGCAGACCTGCAGCGGGAGGCCATTACAATGAGCAGTTCTTC. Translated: CASRPAAGGHYNEQFF.

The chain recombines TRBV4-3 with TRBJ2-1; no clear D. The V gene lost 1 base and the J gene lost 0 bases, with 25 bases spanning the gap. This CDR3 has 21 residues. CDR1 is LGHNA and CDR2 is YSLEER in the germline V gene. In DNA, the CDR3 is TGCGCCAGCAGCCAAGGCCTAGGGCTGACCGAGAGTTTTAGCTCCTACAATGAGCAGTTCTTC. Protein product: CASSQGLGLTESFSSYNEQFF.